This TCR beta chain emerged from a study of cytomegalovirus exposure and HLA in healthy donors. Findings and limits, study-wide: Rare TCR sequences predominated, though certain public TCRs were found in many donors. In a later analysis, DRB1 alleles had the most associated TCRs; HLA-C alleles the fewest.

This CDR3 region has 16 residues. Germline V lookup: CDR1 SGDLS, CDR2 YYNGEE. V lost 4 bases, J lost 2 bases, and 16 bases lay in between. The PCR made use of 60 Vbeta and 13 Jbeta primers. Clones were read by immunoSEQ multiplex PCR, and TCRdb kept only the in-frame ones, dropping some. The sample records about 180,000 clones, around 84% being singletons. In this sample, this clone turned up once. The antigen is unknown. The sequence was obtained from a girl aged 2-15 years in good health and CMV-seropositive. Sequenced material: PBMCs. This chain uses TRBV9 with TRBJ1-5, with D possibly being TRBD1 (5 bases). CDR3 amino acids: CASSPGGDWGNQPQHF. Written as DNA, the CDR3 is TGTGCCAGCAGCCCAGGAGGGGATTGGGGCAATCAGCCCCAGCATTTT.